Described below is a single T cell receptor beta chain sequence and its context. Antigen specificity is unknown. A much larger clone differs from this one at a single base, so this may be a read error. The CDR3 loop spans 15 amino acids. Germline V gene lookup returns CDR1 LGHNA and CDR2 YSLEER. The data were obtained in a study of T cells in Graves' hyperthyroidism and ophthalmopathy. Study-wide context: Peripheral blood draws took place at initial diagnosis, ahead of any treatment.

RNA transcripts were the template for amplifying TCR beta CDR3 regions. The TCR CDR3 was amplified in a first-round RT-PCR using the HTBI primer set. Via MiXCR, TCRdb re-called the multiplex PCR reads, giving one row per CDR3 protein. The table records around 350,000 distinct CDR3 sequences, around a sixth of them present only once. The study's findings and limits: Most thyroid clonotypes that were expanded above 0.001 also turned up in blood.

Uncontrolled infection, other autoimmune disease, pregnancy or lactation disqualified patients from enrolment. This chain links TRBV4-3 with TRBJ2-5; D might be TRBD2 (5 bases). The clonotype comes from a woman aged 18 to 35 with Graves' hyperthyroidism that later progressed to Graves' ophthalmopathy. Sample: blood. The CDR3 sequence: CASSLGPGDQDTQYF. The DNA of the CDR3 is TGCGCCAGCAGCCTCGGGCCCGGGGATCAAGATACCCAGTACTTC.